Listed below are T cell receptor beta chains from one sample, sequenced in a study of regulatory T cells in long-lasting Graves disease. TCRdb re-called the multiplex PCR reads through MiXCR, storing one row per CDR3 protein. The sample carries a few hundred thousand distinct CDR3 sequences, roughly 24% recorded once. Here the sequenced sample was peripheral blood mononuclear cells (PBMCs), taken when the disease was refractory, from a patient treated with antithyroid drugs. Receptors were obtained from a woman between 35 and 50 years old with Graves disease. CDR3s include the opening cysteine and the closing phenylalanine or tryptophan. D genes are given only for firm matches. Size tells how often a clone was seen (once, few, many) or the class of an expanded clone, and some rows leave it out.

j_gene | abundance | d_gene | v_gene | CDR3aa | CDR3nt
TRBJ1-1 | NA | NA | TRBV19 | CASSIDTLGTEAFF | TGTGCCAGTAGTATCGACACCTTGGGGACTGAAGCTTTCTTT
TRBJ2-1 | NA | NA | TRBV12-3/TRBV12-4 | CASRGTWPQFF | TGTGCCAGCAGGGGGACTTGGCCACAGTTCTTC
TRBJ2-7 | few | TRBD1 | TRBV7-9 | CASSSPGQGREQYF | TGTGCCAGCAGCTCGCCGGGACAGGGCAGAGAGCAGTACTTC
TRBJ2-7 | many | TRBD1 | TRBV5-1 | CASSRGQGAEEQYF | TGCGCCAGCAGCCGAGGACAGGGGGCGGAGGAGCAGTACTTC
TRBJ1-2 | few | NA | TRBV30 | CALPPRANYGYTF | TGTGCCTTACCCCCCCGCGCGAACTATGGCTACACCTTC
TRBJ1-1 | NA | NA | TRBV14 | CASSQFRTEAFF | TGTGCCAGCAGCCAATTCCGCACTGAAGCTTTCTTT
TRBJ1-2 | NA | NA | TRBV19 | CASSVTEAYGYTF | TGTGCCAGTAGTGTGACAGAGGCCTATGGCTACACCTTC
TRBJ2-2 | NA | TRBD2 | TRBV4-1 | CASSQVAGANTGELFF | TGCGCCAGCAGCCAAGTAGCGGGAGCGAACACCGGGGAGCTGTTTTTT
TRBJ2-7 | few | TRBD1 | TRBV6-1 | CASSQRDSVYSYEQYF | TGTGCCAGCAGTCAACGGGACAGCGTATACTCCTACGAGCAGTACTTC
TRBJ2-5 | many | NA | TRBV28 | CASRSPSQETQYF | TGTGCCAGCCGATCCCCGTCACAAGAGACCCAGTACTTC
TRBJ2-5 | NA | NA | TRBV20-1 | CSARLVQETQYF | TGCAGTGCCAGACTAGTCCAAGAGACCCAGTACTTC
TRBJ1-4 | many | NA | TRBV6-2/TRBV6-3 | CASSYSPGRRNEKLFF | TGTGCCAGCAGTTATTCACCGGGCCGCCGAAATGAAAAACTGTTTTTT
TRBJ2-5 | many | NA | TRBV28 | CASSGPGELGTQYF | TGTGCCAGCAGTGGTCCGGGGGAACTGGGGACCCAGTACTTC
TRBJ2-7 | many | TRBD2 | TRBV29-1 | CSFRGGSNEQYF | TGCAGCTTTAGGGGCGGGAGCAACGAGCAGTACTTC
TRBJ1-4 | NA | TRBD1 | TRBV7-9 | CASSLALTGNEKLFF | TGTGCCAGCAGCTTAGCGCTGACAGGGAATGAAAAACTGTTTTTT
TRBJ2-3 | few | NA | TRBV11-1 | CASSLPRSGTDTQYF | TGTGCCAGCAGCTTACCCCGGTCGGGCACAGATACGCAGTATTTT
TRBJ2-1 | many | NA | TRBV2 | CASLYGGYNEQFF | TGTGCCAGTTTGTACGGGGGATACAATGAGCAGTTCTTC
TRBJ2-2 | few | TRBD1 | TRBV7-9 | CASSLAQRQGNAGELFF | TGTGCCAGCAGCTTAGCGCAGAGACAGGGCAATGCCGGGGAGCTGTTTTTT